The TCR beta chain described here comes from a study of T cell clusters in autoimmune cytopenias. TRB was amplified by touch-down multiplex PCR, primer pools A and B combined. TCRdb reprocessed the multiplex PCR reads and keeps a single row for each CDR3 protein, giving no DNA. The sample totals about 8,400 distinct CDR3 sequences. TRB amplification used approximately 250 ng of peripheral blood genomic DNA. Comment on this clonotype: Its antigen is unknown.

Findings and limits, study-wide: Active autoimmune hepatitis patients had around 3-fold fewer exclusive TRB clusters than healthy donors. Clustering suggested that physiological T cell clusters were missing in primary autoimmune cytopenia patients. Comparing secondary cytopenia with chronic lymphocytic leukemia showed no cluster-lack signature, apparently masked by lymphoma repertoire. TRB repertoire shifts in secondary cytopenia and chronic lymphocytic leukemia mostly reflected lymphoma, not autoimmunity.

CDR1 and CDR2 (germline): SEHNR, FQNEAQ (reference sequence). The CDR3 covers 17 residues. This chain joins TRBV7-9 and TRBJ1-1; TCRdb picks TRBD1, but there is no DNA to check that call. This receptor was identified in a human donor with an autoimmune cytopenia or autoimmune hepatitis (not recorded which). Source material: peripheral blood. The CDR3: CASSFKWGGGRAEEAFF. The entire variable domain, with the rest obtained from reference TRBV7-9 and TRBJ1-1, is as follows: DTGVSQNPRHKITKRGQNVTFRCDPISEHNRLYWYRQTLGQGPEFLTYFQNEAQLEKSRLLSDRFSAERPKGSFSTLEIQRTEQGDSAMYLCASSFKWGGGRAEEAFFGQGTRLTVV.